These 24 T cell receptor beta chains originate from one sample sequenced in a study of neoadjuvant anti-PD-1 for oral cavity cancer. The repertoire was sequenced with immunoSEQ multiplex PCR; TCRdb's copy has only in-frame clones and lacks some. The table shows roughly 16,000 clones, with around 36% occurring only once. The sample's time point: after neoadjuvant nivolumab, at surgical resection. The input for sequencing was tumor tissue, taken after nivolumab (anti-PD-1) treatment. These receptors all come from a person aged 35-79 years with oral cavity squamous cell carcinoma.

This chain connects TRBV7-2 to TRBJ1-1; D ambiguous. Germline-derived CDR1 and CDR2 are SGHTA and FQGNSA. The V end was cut by 5 bases, the J end by 3 bases, with 10 bases between. The CDR3 length is 13 residues. In DNA form, the CDR3 reads TGTGCCAGCAGCGTCGACCGGTACACTGAAGCTTTCTTT. This translates into CASSVDRYTEAFF.

This clone was counted many times. The chain uses TRBV19 and TRBJ2-2, with TRBD2 matching over 7 bases. The CDR3 loop spans 15 amino acids. Unmatched junction bases numbered 10, after V lost 6 bases and J lost 6 bases. Germline loops: CDR1 LNHDA, CDR2 SQIVND (reference sequence). CDR3 amino acids: CASSTTSGGSGELFF. DNA of the CDR3: TGTGCCAGTAGCACAACGTCGGGGGGATCCGGGGAGCTGTTTTTT.

This chain joins TRBV5-5 and TRBJ2-3, with 8 bases lining up with TRBD1. This CDR3 contains 17 residues. CDR1 is SGHKS, CDR2 YYEKEE, per germline (reference sequence). The J segment lost 8 bases and the V segment lost 0 bases, leaving 14 bases of the junction unmatched. CDR3 loop: CASSLDLRTGSMGTQYF. The CDR3 bases are TGTGCCAGCAGCTTGGATCTGCGGACAGGGTCCATGGGTACGCAGTATTTT.

The chain employs TRBV9 and TRBJ2-1; D is ambiguous. Trimming took off 1 base at V and 8 bases at J, with 10 bases between the two ends. CDR3 length equals 13 residues. Germline V gives CDR1 SGDLS, CDR2 YYNGEE. CDR3 coding DNA: TGTGCCAGCAGCGTAAGTCAGGCGGATGAGCAGTTCTTC. Translation: CASSVSQADEQFF. The full variable domain, with the rest looked up from reference TRBV9 and TRBJ2-1, is DSGVTQTPKHLITATGQRVTLRCSPRSGDLSVYWYQQSLDQGLQFLIQYYNGEERAKGNILERFSAQQFPDLHSELNLSSLELGDSALYFCASSVSQADEQFFGPGTRLTVL.

The V gene is TRBV4-3, the J gene TRBJ1-4, with a possible D match to TRBD1 (6 bases). This CDR3 comprises 15 residues. V gave up 2 bases and J gave up 4 bases, with 11 bases separating them. Germline assignment: CDR1 LGHNA and CDR2 YSLEER. The CDR3 protein is CASSQTGTGNEKLFF. Here the CDR3 DNA reads TGCGCCAGCAGCCAAACAGGGACGGGTAATGAAAAACTGTTTTTT.

The genes are TRBV27 and TRBJ2-6; possibly TRBD1 or TRBD2 for D (5 bases each). There are 16 residues in the CDR3. The V end was cut by 3 bases, the J end by 2 bases, with 11 bases between. CDR1 is MNHEY and CDR2 is SMNVEV in the germline V gene (reference sequence). CDR3 coding DNA: TGTGCCAGCAGTTTTATCGGGGCGGCTGGGGCCAACGTCCTGACTTTC. This encodes CASSFIGAAGANVLTF. Using reference TRBV27 and TRBJ2-6 for the parts outside the CDR3, the full variable domain is EAQVTQNPRYLITVTGKKLTVTCSQNMNHEYMSWYRQDPGLGLRQIYYSMNVEVTDKGDVPEGYKVSRKEKRNFPLILESPSPNQTSLYFCASSFIGAAGANVLTFGAGSRLTVL.

The chain is built from TRBV18 and TRBJ2-1, with D tentatively TRBD1 or TRBD2 (5 bases each). Germline loops: CDR1 KGHSH, CDR2 LQKENI. CDR3 size: 13 residues. V was shortened by 3 bases and J by 7 bases, with 10 bases between the two germline ends. CDR3 protein: CASSPGVLNEQFF. The CDR3 bases are TGTGCCAGCTCACCGGGGGTGCTTAATGAGCAGTTCTTC.

The chain links TRBV5-4 to TRBJ2-5, with TRBD1 matching 9 bases. This CDR3 has 15 residues. Losses at the gene ends were 0 bases for V and 6 bases for J; bases not matched to a gene: 6. Germline V CDR1 and CDR2: SGHNT, YYREEE (reference sequence). CDR3 protein: CASSLDNRGPKTQYF. The CDR3 DNA sequence: TGTGCCAGCAGCTTGGATAACAGGGGGCCGAAGACCCAGTACTTC.

Ten or more counts support this clone. This rearrangement joins TRBV13 to TRBJ2-7; unclear D gene. The CDR3 is made up of 13 amino acids. The V gene lost 2 bases and the J gene lost 2 bases, with 7 bases spanning the gap. From germline, CDR1 is PRHDT and CDR2 FYEKMQ (reference sequence). The CDR3 sequence is CASSLNGPYEQYF. CDR3 DNA: TGTGCCAGCAGCTTAAATGGACCCTACGAGCAGTACTTC.

The gene calls are TRBV11-2 and TRBJ2-1, with unresolved D. V lost 2 bases, J lost 8 bases, and 4 bases lay in between. Germline values: CDR1 SGHAT, CDR2 FQNNGV. The CDR3 totals 11 residues. The CDR3 protein is CASSLSHEQFF. CDR3 nucleotides: TGTGCCAGCAGCTTAAGCCATGAGCAGTTCTTC.

This clone showed up just a few times. This rearrangement joins TRBV2 to TRBJ2-1, with D possibly being TRBD1 (5 bases). Germline V lookup: CDR1 SNHLY, CDR2 FYNNEI. With 4 bases removed from V and 10 bases from J, the gap between germline ends came to 11 bases. This CDR3 is built from 12 residues. CDR3 protein: CASSVAQGEQFF. The CDR3 coding sequence is TGTGCCAGCAGTGTCGCGCAGGGCGAGCAGTTCTTC.

The table lists this clone with a few counts. The chain carries TRBV28 and TRBJ1-5, with 10 bases identical to TRBD1. CDR1 and CDR2 from the germline V gene are MDHEN and SYDVKM. This CDR3 has 16 residues. Losses at the gene ends were 6 bases for V and 4 bases for J; bases not matched to a gene: 9. Written as DNA, the CDR3 is TGTGCCAGCAGCCCTGGACAGGGGGGTGGAAATCAGCCCCAGCATTTT. As protein: CASSPGQGGGNQPQHF. Full variable domain (outside the CDR3, taken from reference TRBV28 and TRBJ1-5): DVKVTQSSRYLVKRTGEKVFLECVQDMDHENMFWYRQDPGLGLRLIYFSYDVKMKEKGDIPEGYSVSREKKERFSLILESASTNQTSMYLCASSPGQGGGNQPQHFGDGTRLSIL.

The gene calls are TRBV2 and TRBJ2-1, with TRBD1 as a possible D gene (7 bases). Germline V gene data show CDR1 as SNHLY and CDR2 as FYNNEI. This CDR3 spans 16 amino acids. Trimming took 1 base from V and 4 from J, leaving 14 bases between them. The CDR3 loop is CASSEEEGAGYNEQFF. CDR3 DNA: TGTGCCAGCAGTGAAGAGGAGGGGGCGGGTTACAATGAGCAGTTCTTC.

The chain employs TRBV5-1 and TRBJ1-1, with D perhaps TRBD1 (6 bases). This CDR3 is built from 16 residues. V gave up 3 bases and J gave up 0 bases, with 15 bases separating them. The germline V gene encodes CDR1 SGHRS and CDR2 YFSETQ. This CDR3 is CASSYSTGNMNTEAFF. The CDR3 nucleotides read TGCGCCAGCAGCTACTCGACAGGAAACATGAACACTGAAGCTTTCTTT.

The J gene is TRBJ1-3, the V gene TRBV6-1, with D perhaps matching TRBD1 (6 bases). The V end was cut by 5 bases, the J end by 0 bases, with 11 bases between. The CDR3 is 15 residues long. Germline-derived CDR1 and CDR2 are MNHNS and SASEGT. The CDR3 is CASSPTGSSGNTIYF. The DNA for the CDR3 is TGTGCCAGCAGTCCTACAGGGAGCTCTGGAAACACCATATATTTT.

The chain carries TRBV28 and TRBJ1-1, with D uncertain. The germline V gene has CDR1 MDHEN and CDR2 SYDVKM. Trimming took off 5 bases at V and 2 bases at J, with 3 bases between the two ends. The CDR3 spans 11 residues. CDR3 nucleotides: TGTGCCAGCAGTGTAAACACTGAAGCTTTCTTT. Translation gives CASSVNTEAFF.

In its sample, this clone is hyperexpanded. The chain has TRBV25-1 and TRBJ2-1, with D maybe TRBD1 (5 bases). The CDR3 covers 13 residues. Germline V CDR1 and CDR2: MGHDK, SYGVNS. Trimming shortened V by 5 bases and J by 3 bases, and 8 bases separated the two germline ends. For the CDR3, the DNA is TGTGCCAGCAGTAAGACAGACTACAATGAGCAGTTCTTC. It encodes CASSKTDYNEQFF.

This clone was recorded once. The chain is built from TRBV11-2 and TRBJ2-3; weak D call: TRBD2 (6 bases). Germline assignment: CDR1 SGHAT and CDR2 FQNNGV. Trimming removed 4 bases at V and 8 bases at J, with 19 bases between. The CDR3 runs 15 residues. The CDR3 sequence is CASSSTGLAGGTQYF. The CDR3 nucleotides are TGTGCCAGCAGCTCCACGGGGCTAGCCGGGGGTACGCAGTATTTT.

The chain is built from TRBV2 and TRBJ1-5, with D perhaps TRBD1 (6 bases). Trimming shortened V by 2 bases and J by 4 bases, and 15 bases separated the two germline ends. The CDR3 loop spans 16 amino acids. CDR1 SNHLY and CDR2 FYNNEI come from the germline V gene. This chain's CDR3 is CASSENTGSRNQPQHF. In nucleotides, the CDR3 is TGTGCCAGCAGTGAAAATACAGGGTCGCGGAATCAGCCCCAGCATTTT.

This clone was counted between two and nine times. The V gene is TRBV5-1, the J gene TRBJ2-2, with D unresolved. The CDR3 sequence is 15 residues long. V lost 0 bases, J lost 5 bases, and 11 bases lay in between. Germline loops: CDR1 SGHRS, CDR2 YFSETQ. CDR3 residues: CASSLVGPDTGELFF. CDR3 nucleotides: TGCGCCAGCAGCTTGGTTGGTCCAGATACCGGGGAGCTGTTTTTT.

This clone was seen only a few times. This chain uses TRBV18 with TRBJ1-1; TRBD1 aligns across 7 bases. The CDR3 spans 12 residues. V lost 5 bases, J lost 6 bases, and 3 bases stayed unmatched. Germline V lookup: CDR1 KGHSH, CDR2 LQKENI. This CDR3 is CASSRQGAEAFF. The CDR3 nucleotides read TGTGCCAGCTCAAGACAGGGCGCTGAAGCTTTCTTT. Full variable domain (rest looked up from reference TRBV18 and TRBJ1-1): NAGVMQNPRHLVRRRGQEARLRCSPMKGHSHVYWYRQLPEEGLKFMVYLQKENIIDESGMPKERFSAEFPKEGPSILRIQQVVRGDSAAYFCASSRQGAEAFFGQGTRLTVV.

V is TRBV6-5 and J is TRBJ2-3, with D maybe TRBD2 (5 bases). The ends were cut back, 11 bases at V and 4 bases at J, with 10 bases in the middle. There are 11 residues in the CDR3. Germline V CDR1 and CDR2: MNHEY, SVGAGI. The chain's CDR3 is CAAVGADTQYF. The DNA for the CDR3 is TGTGCCGCTGTCGGGGCAGATACGCAGTATTTT.

This clone was counted between two and nine times. This rearrangement joins TRBV28 to TRBJ2-1; D is undetermined. The CDR3 length is 10 residues. CDR1 is MDHEN, CDR2 SYDVKM, per germline. Trimming took 3 bases from V and 10 from J, leaving 4 bases between them. The CDR3 is CASSLHEQFF. The CDR3 coding sequence is TGTGCCAGCAGTTTGCACGAGCAGTTCTTC.

This chain joins TRBV25-1 and TRBJ2-1, with 9 bases lining up with TRBD1. The CDR3 covers 15 residues. CDR1 MGHDK and CDR2 SYGVNS come from the germline V gene. After removal of 4 bases from V and 2 bases from J, the junction contained 3 bases not matched to a gene. The CDR3 bases are TGTGCCAGCAGTGCAGGGACAGGGACCTACAATGAGCAGTTCTTC. Protein sequence: CASSAGTGTYNEQFF.